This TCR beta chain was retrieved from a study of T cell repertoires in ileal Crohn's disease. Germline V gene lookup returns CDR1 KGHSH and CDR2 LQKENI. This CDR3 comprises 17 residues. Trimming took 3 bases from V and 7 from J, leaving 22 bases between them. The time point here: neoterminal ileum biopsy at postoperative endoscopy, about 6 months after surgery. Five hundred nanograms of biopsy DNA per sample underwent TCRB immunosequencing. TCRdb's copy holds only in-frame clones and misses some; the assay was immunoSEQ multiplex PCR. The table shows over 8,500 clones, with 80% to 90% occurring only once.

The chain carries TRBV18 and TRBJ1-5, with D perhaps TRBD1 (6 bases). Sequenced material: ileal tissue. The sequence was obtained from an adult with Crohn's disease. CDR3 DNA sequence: TGTGCCAGCTCACCTCAATTACAGGGCGTTGGTGGACAGCCCCAGCATTTT. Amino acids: CASSPQLQGVGGQPQHF.